The clone carrying this TCR beta chain was seen more than once but under ten times. These data are taken from a study of blood T cell repertoires in COVID-19. Study-wide background: T cells, B-cell-depleted T cells, or PBMCs provided the cDNA or gDNA that served as material.

The germline V gene has CDR1 SGHTA and CDR2 FQGNSA. The CDR3 consists of 14 residues. V gave up 5 bases and J gave up 7 bases, with 17 bases separating them. As processed by the authors: Nucleated cell counts were estimated from reference gene primer amplification. The method was immunoSEQ multiplex PCR; TCRdb's version includes in-frame clones alone and lacks a portion of them. For V, J and clone size, that table is used; D and trimming come from the DNA. The data contain some 180,000 clones, about 78% of them singletons. The chain is built from TRBV7-2 and TRBJ1-1; a weak D match, TRBD1 (6 bases). Sequences were obtained from peripheral blood. The TCR sequence derives from a woman between 50 and 59 years old with active or convalescent COVID-19. In nucleotides, the CDR3 is TGTGCCAGCAGCACCTTCGGACAGAGTATTGAAGCTTTCTTT. Protein: CASSTFGQSIEAFF.